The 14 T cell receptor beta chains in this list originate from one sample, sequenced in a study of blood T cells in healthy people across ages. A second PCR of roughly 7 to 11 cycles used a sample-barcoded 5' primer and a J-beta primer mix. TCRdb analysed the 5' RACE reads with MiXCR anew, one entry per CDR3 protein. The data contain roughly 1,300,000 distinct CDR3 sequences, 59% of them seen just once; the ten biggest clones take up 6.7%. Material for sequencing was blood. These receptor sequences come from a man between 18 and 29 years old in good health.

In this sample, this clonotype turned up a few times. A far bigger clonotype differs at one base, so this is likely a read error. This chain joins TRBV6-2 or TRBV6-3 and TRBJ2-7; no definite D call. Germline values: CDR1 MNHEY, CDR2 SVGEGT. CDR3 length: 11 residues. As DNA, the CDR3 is TGTGCCAGCAGTTACTCCTTCGAGCAGTACTTC. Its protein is CASSYSFEQYF.

The CDR3 region is CASSPTVSETQYF. CDR3 nucleotides: TGTGCCAGCAGCCCGACGGTCTCTGAGACCCAGTACTTC. The rearrangement joins TRBV7-9 to TRBJ2-5; D gene unclear. The CDR3 is 13 residues long. CDR1 is SEHNR and CDR2 is FQNEAQ in the germline V gene (reference sequence). V was cut by 5 bases and J by 5 bases, with 12 bases left in between.

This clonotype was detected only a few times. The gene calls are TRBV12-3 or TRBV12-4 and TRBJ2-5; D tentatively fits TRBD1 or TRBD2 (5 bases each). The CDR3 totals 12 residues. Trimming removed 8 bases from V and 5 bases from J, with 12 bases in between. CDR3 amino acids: CASGGVRETQYF. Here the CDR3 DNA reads TGTGCCAGCGGGGGAGTAAGGGAGACCCAGTACTTC.

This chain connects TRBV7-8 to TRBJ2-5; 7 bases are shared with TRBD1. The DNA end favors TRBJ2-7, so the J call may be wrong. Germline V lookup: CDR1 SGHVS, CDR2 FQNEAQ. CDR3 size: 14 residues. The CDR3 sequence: CASSRQGLAYEQYF. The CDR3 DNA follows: TGTGCCAGCAGCCGACAGGGTTTGGCCTACGAGCAGTACTTC.

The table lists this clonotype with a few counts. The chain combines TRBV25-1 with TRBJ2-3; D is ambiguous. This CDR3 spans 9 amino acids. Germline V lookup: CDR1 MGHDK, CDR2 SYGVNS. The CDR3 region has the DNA TGTGGGGTCCTGGATACGCAGTATTTT. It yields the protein CGVLDTQYF. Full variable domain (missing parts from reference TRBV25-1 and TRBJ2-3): EADIYQTPRYLVIGTGKKITLECSQTMGHDKMYWYQQDPGMELHLIHYSYGVNSTEKGDLSSESTVSRIRTEHFPLTLESARPSHTSQYLCGVLDTQYFGPGTRLTVL.

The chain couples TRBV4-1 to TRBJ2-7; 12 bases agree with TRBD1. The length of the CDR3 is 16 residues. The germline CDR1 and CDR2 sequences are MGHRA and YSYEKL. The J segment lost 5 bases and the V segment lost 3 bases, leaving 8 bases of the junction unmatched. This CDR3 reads CASSHVRGTGGDEQYF. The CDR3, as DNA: TGCGCCAGCAGCCATGTCCGCGGGACAGGGGGCGACGAGCAGTACTTC.

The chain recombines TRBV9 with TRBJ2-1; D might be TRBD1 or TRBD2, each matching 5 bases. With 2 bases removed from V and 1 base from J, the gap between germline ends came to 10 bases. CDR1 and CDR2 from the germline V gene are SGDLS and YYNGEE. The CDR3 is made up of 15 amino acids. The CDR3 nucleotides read TGTGCCAGCAGCGTTTCGGGGCCGTCCTACAATGAGCAGTTCTTC. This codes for CASSVSGPSYNEQFF. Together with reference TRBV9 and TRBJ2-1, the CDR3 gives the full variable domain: DSGVTQTPKHLITATGQRVTLRCSPRSGDLSVYWYQQSLDQGLQFLIQYYNGEERAKGNILERFSAQQFPDLHSELNLSSLELGDSALYFCASSVSGPSYNEQFFGPGTRLTVL.

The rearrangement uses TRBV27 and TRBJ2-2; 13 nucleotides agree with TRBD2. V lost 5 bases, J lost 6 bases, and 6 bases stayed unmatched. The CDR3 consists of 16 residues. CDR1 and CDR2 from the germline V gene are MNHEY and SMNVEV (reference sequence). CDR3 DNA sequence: TGTGCCAGCAGTCTACTAGCGGGGGGGCCTCCCGGGGAGCTGTTTTTT. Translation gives CASSLLAGGPPGELFF.

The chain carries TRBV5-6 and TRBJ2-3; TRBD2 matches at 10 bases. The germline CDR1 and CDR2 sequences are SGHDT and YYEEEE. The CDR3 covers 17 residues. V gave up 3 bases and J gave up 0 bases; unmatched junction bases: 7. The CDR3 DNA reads TGTGCCAGCAGCTCCGAGCGGGAGGGCCCTAGCACAGATACGCAGTATTTT. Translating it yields CASSSEREGPSTDTQYF.

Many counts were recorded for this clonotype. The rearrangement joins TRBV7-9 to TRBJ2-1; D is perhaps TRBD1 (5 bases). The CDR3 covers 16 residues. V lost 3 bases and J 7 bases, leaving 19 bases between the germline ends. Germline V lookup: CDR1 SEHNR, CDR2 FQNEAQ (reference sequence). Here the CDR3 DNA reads TGTGCCAGCAGCTTCAGGGATCGGACCCCACCTAATGAGCAGTTCTTC. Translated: CASSFRDRTPPNEQFF.

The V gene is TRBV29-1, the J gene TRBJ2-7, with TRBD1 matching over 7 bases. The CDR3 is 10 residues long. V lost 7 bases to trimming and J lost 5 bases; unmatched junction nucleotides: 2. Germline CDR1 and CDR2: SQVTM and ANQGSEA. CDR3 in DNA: TGCAGCGCTCAGGGGGACGAGCAGTACTTC. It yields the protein CSAQGDEQYF.

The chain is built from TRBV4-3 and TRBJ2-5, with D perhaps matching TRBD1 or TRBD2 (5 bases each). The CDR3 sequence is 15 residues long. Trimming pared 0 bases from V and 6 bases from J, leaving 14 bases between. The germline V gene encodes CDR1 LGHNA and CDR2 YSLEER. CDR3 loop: CASSQDTGQWQTQYF. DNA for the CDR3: TGCGCCAGCAGCCAAGACACGGGGCAGTGGCAGACCCAGTACTTC.

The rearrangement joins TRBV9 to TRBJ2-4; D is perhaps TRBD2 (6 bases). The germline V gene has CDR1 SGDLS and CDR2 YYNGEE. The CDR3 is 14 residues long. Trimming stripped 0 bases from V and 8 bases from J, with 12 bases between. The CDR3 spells CASSVGGLGDIQYF. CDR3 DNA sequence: TGTGCCAGCAGCGTAGGGGGACTTGGGGACATTCAGTACTTC.

The DNA for the CDR3 is TGTGCCAGCAGCCGGCAGGGCGATACTAACTATGGCTACACCTTC. Protein sequence: CASSRQGDTNYGYTF. The V and J genes are TRBV3-1 and TRBJ1-2, with a weak D call TRBD1 (5 bases). CDR1 and CDR2 from the germline V gene are LGHDT and YNNKEL (reference sequence). CDR3 length: 15 amino acids. V gave up 4 bases and J gave up 0 bases, with 12 bases separating them.